One and the same sample provided the 28 T cell receptor beta chains below, sequenced in a study of T cell changes during pregnancy in multiple sclerosis. The repertoire was sequenced with immunoSEQ multiplex PCR; TCRdb's copy has only in-frame clones and lacks some. This table has 35,000 to 45,000 clones, approximately 90% appearing once. The starting material was CD4+ T cells from peripheral blood mononuclear cells, obtained after pregnancy. Source of these receptors: a female donor with multiple sclerosis, enrolled in a pregnancy study.

In DNA, the CDR3 is TGCGCCAGCAGGCGGGAGGACGCGACTGAAGCTTTCTTT. Translating it yields CASRREDATEAFF. The rearrangement joins TRBV10-1 to TRBJ1-1; D not certain. This CDR3 has 13 residues. Trimming took off 6 bases at V and 5 bases at J, with 13 bases between the two ends. CDR1 and CDR2 from the germline V gene are WNHNN and SYGVQD (reference sequence).

This rearrangement joins TRBV5-1 to TRBJ1-4, with D possibly matching TRBD1 (6 bases). Germline V gives CDR1 SGHRS, CDR2 YFSETQ. Trimming cost V 0 bases and J 8 bases, with 14 bases left between them. The CDR3 is 15 residues long. CDR3 sequence: CASSLDTGGGEKLFF. The CDR3 bases are TGCGCCAGCAGCTTGGATACGGGGGGCGGCGAAAAACTGTTTTTT. The whole variable domain, remainder taken from reference TRBV5-1 and TRBJ1-4, is KAGVTQTPRYLIKTRGQQVTLSCSPISGHRSVSWYQQTPGQGLQFLFEYFSETQRNKGNFPGRFSGRQFSNSRSEMNVSTLELGDSALYLCASSLDTGGGEKLFFGSGTQLSVL.

This clone was counted once. This sequence joins TRBV29-1 and TRBJ1-4; 7 positions agree with TRBD1. Trimming at V came to 6 bases and at J to 6 bases, leaving 4 bases not matched to a gene. There are 12 residues in the CDR3. CDR1 and CDR2 (germline): SQVTM, ANQGSEA. The CDR3 coding sequence is TGCAGCGTATCCAGGGGGGATGAAAAACTGTTTTTT. Translating gives CSVSRGDEKLFF.

This clone was picked up one time. The gene calls are TRBV4-2 and TRBJ1-1; 7 nucleotides agree with TRBD1. Trimming cost V 1 base and J 1 base; bases outside gene matches: 9. From germline, CDR1 is LGHNA and CDR2 YNFKEQ. The CDR3 is 17 amino acids. The CDR3 DNA sequence: TGTGCCAGCAGCCAAGTGGTGGCAGGGGGGAAGAACACTGAAGCTTTCTTT. It codes for CASSQVVAGGKNTEAFF.

J is TRBJ2-1 and V is TRBV30; 8 bases align to TRBD2. CDR1 and CDR2 (germline): GTSNPN, SVGIG (reference sequence). V was pared by 3 bases and J by 4 bases, with 2 bases of the junction left unmatched. The CDR3 consists of 13 residues. For the CDR3, the DNA is TGTGCCTGGAGCGGGGGGGTTTACAATGAGCAGTTCTTC. This translates into CAWSGGVYNEQFF.

V and J are TRBV2 and TRBJ1-2; tentatively, D is TRBD1 (5 bases). CDR3 length: 12 amino acids. The germline gives CDR1 SNHLY, CDR2 FYNNEI. The V end was cut by 7 bases, the J end by 8 bases, with 14 bases between. CDR3 in amino acids: CASILGRGGYTF. The CDR3 DNA follows: TGTGCCAGCATCTTGGGGAGGGGAGGCTACACCTTC.

The chain uses TRBV29-1 and TRBJ2-1; 10 bases match TRBD1. V dropped 0 bases and J dropped 8; count of bases not matched to a gene: 13. The CDR3 runs 17 residues. CDR1 and CDR2 from the germline V gene are SQVTM and ANQGSEA. The CDR3 is CSVEDEILKTGGDEQFF. The CDR3 DNA sequence: TGCAGCGTTGAAGATGAAATACTAAAGACAGGGGGCGATGAGCAGTTCTTC.

This chain links TRBV9 with TRBJ2-1; perhaps TRBD1 as D (6 bases). The CDR3 runs to 13 residues. Germline loops: CDR1 SGDLS, CDR2 YYNGEE. Trimming stripped 3 bases from V and 14 bases from J, with 18 bases between. The CDR3 loop reads CASSAGTRGPEFF. CDR3 nucleotide sequence: TGTGCCAGCAGCGCCGGCACCAGGGGCCCGGAGTTCTTC. The full variable domain, with the rest looked up from reference TRBV9 and TRBJ2-1, is DSGVTQTPKHLITATGQRVTLRCSPRSGDLSVYWYQQSLDQGLQFLIQYYNGEERAKGNILERFSAQQFPDLHSELNLSSLELGDSALYFCASSAGTRGPEFFGPGTRLTVL.

V gene TRBV19 combines with J gene TRBJ1-6, with 8 bases that match TRBD1. Trimming removed 3 bases from V and 13 bases from J; junction bases left unmatched: 8. The germline CDR1 and CDR2 sequences are LNHDA and SQIVND (reference sequence). The CDR3 spans 14 residues. The CDR3 reads CASSIHGQGGPLHF. In DNA, the CDR3 is TGTGCCAGTAGTATCCACGGACAGGGCGGGCCCCTCCACTTT. Together with reference TRBV19 and TRBJ1-6, the CDR3 gives the full variable domain: DGGITQSPKYLFRKEGQNVTLSCEQNLNHDAMYWYRQDPGQGLRLIYYSQIVNDFQKGDIAEGYSVSREKKESFPLTVTSAQKNPTAFYLCASSIHGQGGPLHFGNGTRLTVT.

The genes are TRBV7-3 and TRBJ1-1; D perhaps matches TRBD1 (6 bases). Germline values: CDR1 SGHTA, CDR2 FQGTGA. This CDR3 has 15 residues. V was cut by 2 bases and J by 1 base, with 11 bases left in between. CDR3 sequence (DNA): TGTGCCAGCAGCTTATCTTCGACAGGGAACACTGAAGCTTTCTTT. Protein sequence: CASSLSSTGNTEAFF.

The chain has TRBV7-9 and TRBJ1-1; TRBD1 matches 8 bases. J was trimmed by 3 bases and V by 3 bases; bases with no gene match: 3. The V gene's germline CDR1 is SEHNR and CDR2 FQNEAQ (reference sequence). This CDR3 has 14 amino acids. CDR3 in amino acids: CASSLTGVDTEAFF. CDR3 bases: TGTGCCAGCAGCTTGACAGGGGTCGACACTGAAGCTTTCTTT. The full variable domain, its missing parts supplied by reference TRBV7-9 and TRBJ1-1, is DTGVSQNPRHKITKRGQNVTFRCDPISEHNRLYWYRQTLGQGPEFLTYFQNEAQLEKSRLLSDRFSAERPKGSFSTLEIQRTEQGDSAMYLCASSLTGVDTEAFFGQGTRLTVV.

The CDR3 reads CASSPGGARNTGELFF. In DNA form, the CDR3 reads TGTGCCAGCAGCCCTGGGGGGGCCAGGAACACCGGGGAGCTGTTTTTT. The gene calls are TRBV7-9 and TRBJ2-2; TRBD2 might be the D (7 bases). CDR1 is SEHNR, CDR2 FQNEAQ, per germline (reference sequence). The ends were cut back, 5 bases at V and 1 base at J, with 14 bases in the middle. This CDR3 contains 16 residues. Supplemented by reference TRBV7-9 and TRBJ2-2, the full variable domain reads DTGVSQNPRHKITKRGQNVTFRCDPISEHNRLYWYRQTLGQGPEFLTYFQNEAQLEKSRLLSDRFSAERPKGSFSTLEIQRTEQGDSAMYLCASSPGGARNTGELFFGEGSRLTVL.

The chain has TRBV4-1 and TRBJ1-5; TRBD1 agrees at 7 bases. The CDR3 runs 19 residues. The junction had 18 bases not matched to a gene; V was cut back by 4 bases and J by 3 bases. The germline CDR1 and CDR2 sequences are MGHRA and YSYEKL. In nucleotides, the CDR3 is TGCGCCAGCAGCCCCATCGGAGAGGGGGCGGTCTGGCTCAATCAGCCCCAGCATTTT. Amino acid sequence: CASSPIGEGAVWLNQPQHF.

The chain joins TRBV11-3 to TRBJ2-3; D perhaps matches TRBD2 (5 bases). The V end was cut by 0 bases, the J end by 4 bases, with 5 bases between. Looked up from germline, CDR1 is SGHNT and CDR2 is YENEEA. CDR3 size: 13 residues. CDR3 sequence: CASSLEGADTQYF. Written as DNA, the CDR3 is TGTGCCAGCAGCTTAGAGGGAGCAGATACGCAGTATTTT.

The chain recombines TRBV30 with TRBJ1-2, with TRBD1 as a possible D gene (6 bases). The V gene's germline CDR1 is GTSNPN and CDR2 SVGIG (reference sequence). Trimming removed 8 bases at V and 2 bases at J, with 15 bases between. The CDR3 is 13 residues long. This CDR3 is CARDDRTNYGYTF. DNA for the CDR3: TGTGCCCGGGACGACAGGACAAACTATGGCTACACCTTC.

The genes are TRBV5-1 and TRBJ1-2; 8 bases line up with TRBD1. This CDR3 has 16 residues. Germline-derived CDR1 and CDR2 are SGHRS and YFSETQ. J was trimmed by 7 bases and V by 2 bases; bases with no gene match: 13. CDR3 DNA: TGCGCCAGCAGCTTAACAGGGGGAGGACGAGGTGGTGGCTACACCTTC. This sequence encodes CASSLTGGGRGGGYTF.

The chain joins TRBV30 to TRBJ1-3; no reliable D call. Trimming took 4 bases from V and 0 from J, leaving 7 bases between them. Per germline, CDR1 GTSNPN and CDR2 SVGIG (reference sequence). CDR3 length equals 13 residues. The CDR3 is CAWTGSSGNTIYF. CDR3 DNA sequence: TGTGCCTGGACAGGAAGCTCTGGAAACACCATATATTTT.

This chain uses TRBV4-3 with TRBJ1-3, with TRBD1 as a possible D gene (5 bases). Trimming pared 0 bases from V and 0 bases from J, leaving 12 bases between. The CDR3 length is 17 residues. The germline V gene has CDR1 LGHNA and CDR2 YSLEER. The chain's CDR3 is CASSQDLRVYSGNTIYF. Here the CDR3 DNA reads TGCGCCAGCAGCCAAGATCTCAGGGTTTACTCTGGAAACACCATATATTTT.

The chain is built from TRBV7-2 and TRBJ2-5, with 7 bases lining up with TRBD1. This CDR3 is built from 15 residues. With V trimmed by 5 bases and J by 14 bases, 20 bases remained unmatched. Germline V gene sequence: CDR1 SGHTA, CDR2 FQGNSA. The CDR3 DNA is TGTGCCAGCAGCCTAGAAGGGGGCAGGGGTCTGGGTCTATACTTC. It codes for CASSLEGGRGLGLYF. Based on the CDR3 plus reference TRBV7-2 and TRBJ2-5, the full variable domain is GAGVSQSPSNKVTEKGKDVELRCDPISGHTALYWYRQSLGQGLEFLIYFQGNSAPDKSGLPSDRFSAERTGGSVSTLTIQRTQQEDSAVYLCASSLEGGRGLGLYFGPGTRLLVL.

This chain connects TRBV5-1 to TRBJ2-7; TRBD1 matches 7 bases. From germline, CDR1 is SGHRS and CDR2 YFSETQ. The CDR3 contains 14 residues. V lost 3 bases to trimming and J lost 3 bases; unmatched junction nucleotides: 6. CDR3 region: CASSWGTVNYEQYF. DNA of the CDR3: TGCGCCAGCAGCTGGGGGACAGTCAACTACGAGCAGTACTTC.

This chain links TRBV7-8 with TRBJ1-1; D might be TRBD1 (6 bases). The CDR3 consists of 15 residues. In germline, CDR1 is SGHVS, CDR2 FQNEAQ. Trimming pared 2 bases from V and 11 bases from J, leaving 21 bases between. CDR3 nucleotide sequence: TGTGCCAGCAGCTTATTGGGGGCGGGGGAAGGAACGGCTTTCTTT. As protein: CASSLLGAGEGTAFF.

The sample holds one count of this clone. One junction end does not reproduce the germline sequence, and a read error may be involved. The chain carries TRBV7-7 and TRBJ1-1; tentative D call: TRBD1 (6 bases). Germline V gives CDR1 SSHAT, CDR2 FNYEAQ (reference sequence). The length of the CDR3 is 16 residues. The CDR3 here is CASSSNRQAHGAEAFF. In DNA form, the CDR3 reads TGTGCTAGCAGCTCCAATCGACAGGCCCATGGGGCTGAAGCTTTCTTT.

Only a few counts were recorded for this clone. The chain recombines TRBV7-8 with TRBJ1-2; TRBD1 is a possible D gene (5 bases). V was trimmed by 1 base and J by 5 bases, leaving 20 bases between them. The CDR3 is 17 amino acids. Germline V CDR1 and CDR2: SGHVS, FQNEAQ. CDR3 coding DNA: TGTGCCAGCAGCTTAGTCCCTTCTGGCAGGGTGAAATATGGCTACACCTTC. It codes for CASSLVPSGRVKYGYTF.

The chain carries TRBV11-2 and TRBJ2-7, with 9 bases lining up with TRBD2. With 1 base clipped from V and 1 base from J, the junction kept 2 bases outside the gene matches. CDR1 is SGHAT and CDR2 is FQNNGV in the germline V gene. The CDR3 runs 15 residues. The CDR3 region has the DNA TGTGCCAGCAGCTTAGGACTAGCGGCTTCCTACGAGCAGTACTTC. It specifies CASSLGLAASYEQYF.

The J gene is TRBJ1-5, the V gene TRBV30, with TRBD1 identical over 11 bases. CDR1 is GTSNPN, CDR2 SVGIG, per germline (reference sequence). The length of the CDR3 is 18 residues. The J segment lost 0 bases and the V segment lost 4 bases, leaving 11 bases of the junction unmatched. CDR3 nucleotide sequence: TGTGCCTGGACCCCATTGGGACAGGGGGTTTATAGCAATCAGCCCCAGCATTTT. Encoded protein: CAWTPLGQGVYSNQPQHF.

This chain joins TRBV19 and TRBJ1-2, with unresolved D. CDR3 size: 14 residues. V dropped 7 bases and J dropped 4 bases, with 16 bases sitting between them. Looked up from germline, CDR1 is LNHDA and CDR2 is SQIVND (reference sequence). CDR3 sequence: CASKPRAESYGYTF. The DNA of the CDR3 is TGTGCCAGTAAACCGCGGGCCGAGAGCTATGGCTACACCTTC.

The chain couples TRBV28 to TRBJ2-1; D possibly corresponds to TRBD1 (6 bases). V dropped 7 bases and J dropped 0 bases, with 19 bases sitting between them. Per the germline V gene, CDR1 is MDHEN and CDR2 is SYDVKM. The CDR3 is 17 amino acids. The CDR3 DNA follows: TGTGCCAGCACCTCGGCAGGGGTGCCCAGCTCCTACAATGAGCAGTTCTTC. As protein: CASTSAGVPSSYNEQFF.

The rearrangement joins TRBV11-3 to TRBJ2-1; 12 nucleotides align to TRBD2. CDR3 length: 14 amino acids. Germline V gene sequence: CDR1 SGHNT, CDR2 YENEEA. V trimming: 3 bases; J trimming: 8 bases; junction bases outside the gene matches: 2. CDR3 region: CASSFASGGDEQFF. The CDR3, as DNA: TGTGCCAGCAGCTTCGCTAGCGGGGGGGATGAGCAGTTCTTC.